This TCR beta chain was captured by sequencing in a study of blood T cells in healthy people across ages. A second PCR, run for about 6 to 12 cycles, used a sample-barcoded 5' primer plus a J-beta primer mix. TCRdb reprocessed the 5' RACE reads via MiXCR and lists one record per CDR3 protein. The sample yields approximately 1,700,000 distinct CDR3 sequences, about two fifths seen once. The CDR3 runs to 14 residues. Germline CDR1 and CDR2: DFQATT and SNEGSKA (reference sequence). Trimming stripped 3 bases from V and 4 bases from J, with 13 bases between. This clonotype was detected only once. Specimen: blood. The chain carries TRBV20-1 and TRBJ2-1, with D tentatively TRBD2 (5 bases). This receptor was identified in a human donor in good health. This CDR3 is CSASIRTYYNEQFF. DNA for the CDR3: TGCAGTGCTAGCATCAGGACTTATTACAATGAGCAGTTCTTC.